The 18 T cell receptor beta chains presented below share a single source sample, sequenced in a study of blood T cell repertoires in COVID-19. Profiled with immunoSEQ multiplex PCR; TCRdb holds only in-frame clones, not every one. The sample includes a few hundred thousand clones, about 89% seen only once; the top ten take about 10%. Material: peripheral blood. The receptors come from a man aged 35 to 55 who had recovered from COVID-19.

The CDR3 region has the DNA TGTGCCAGCAGCTTAGAATGGGGCGGGAGTTCCTACAATGAGCAGTTCTTC. Residues: CASSLEWGGSSYNEQFF. The rearrangement links TRBV11-2 to TRBJ2-1, with 7 bases fitting TRBD2. CDR3 size: 17 residues. Germline lookup yields CDR1 SGHAT and CDR2 FQNNGV. V lost 0 bases and J lost 1; bases outside the gene matches: 6.

This clone was detected only once. The chain uses TRBV13 and TRBJ2-7; no definite D call. The germline V and J ends were trimmed by 5 bases and 4 bases, with 21 bases remaining between them. CDR1 PRHDT and CDR2 FYEKMQ come from the germline V gene (reference sequence). This CDR3 contains 16 residues. In nucleotides, the CDR3 is TGTGCCAGCAGCCTCTCTCAGTCTCCGAACCGATACGAGCAGTACTTC. Protein: CASSLSQSPNRYEQYF.

This rearrangement joins TRBV6-5 to TRBJ1-2, with 9 bases that match TRBD1. The CDR3 is 13 amino acids. Trimming took 7 bases from V and 8 from J; bases not matched to a gene: 8. CDR1 is MNHEY, CDR2 SVGAGI, per germline. The CDR3, as DNA: TGTGCCAGCATCAATCGACAGGGGGGAGGCTACACCTTC. It yields the protein CASINRQGGGYTF.

This clone has just one count. This sequence joins TRBV5-8 and TRBJ2-3, with 8 bases lining up with TRBD1. The germline CDR1 and CDR2 sequences are SGHTS and YDEGEE. This CDR3 contains 16 residues. V was clipped by 3 bases and J by 0 bases; unmatched bases: 6. The CDR3 is CASSSMTGASTDTQYF. Here the CDR3 DNA reads TGTGCCAGCAGCTCTATGACAGGGGCAAGCACAGATACGCAGTATTTT.

This clone showed up just once. The chain is built from TRBV5-1 and TRBJ2-7, with D tentatively TRBD2 (7 bases). The ends were cut back, 0 bases at V and 4 bases at J, with 14 bases in the middle. Germline lookup yields CDR1 SGHRS and CDR2 YFSETQ. CDR3 size: 15 residues. CDR3 amino acids: CASSLGEGDYYEQYF. The CDR3, as DNA: TGCGCCAGCAGCTTGGGGGAGGGGGATTATTACGAGCAGTACTTC.

The V call is TRBV19, the J call TRBJ2-7; 10 nucleotides match TRBD1. V dropped 8 bases and J dropped 5; count of bases not matched to a gene: 6. Germline V gene data show CDR1 as LNHDA and CDR2 as SQIVND (reference sequence). The CDR3 runs to 13 residues. CDR3 loop: CASRDRGVHEQYF. In DNA form, the CDR3 reads TGTGCCAGTCGGGACAGGGGCGTCCACGAGCAGTACTTC.

The V call is TRBV5-1, the J call TRBJ2-7, with D uncertain. Trimming pared 0 bases from V and 3 bases from J, leaving 10 bases between. The CDR3 loop spans 14 amino acids. Germline CDR1 SGHRS, CDR2 YFSETQ. CDR3 DNA: TGCGCCAGCAGCTTGGCCAACAGCTACTACGAGCAGTACTTC. Protein sequence: CASSLANSYYEQYF.

The CDR3 nucleotides are TGTGCCAGCAGCTTAGGGGTTAGCACGTCGGAGACCCAGTACTTC. This codes for CASSLGVSTSETQYF. This chain joins TRBV11-2 and TRBJ2-5; D unresolved. CDR1 and CDR2 (germline): SGHAT, FQNNGV. The CDR3 runs to 15 residues. Between the trimmed V and J ends, which lost 1 base and 5 bases, there was a span of 14 bases.

The genes are TRBV18 and TRBJ2-7; 11 bases map to TRBD2. There are 13 residues in the CDR3. After removal of 6 bases from V and 4 bases from J, the junction contained 2 bases not matched to a gene. Germline assignment: CDR1 KGHSH and CDR2 LQKENI. The CDR3 protein is CASSGLAEYEQYF. Here the CDR3 DNA reads TGTGCCAGCTCGGGACTAGCGGAGTACGAGCAGTACTTC.

This clone was recorded a few times. The rearrangement uses TRBV6-5 and TRBJ2-3, with 10 nucleotides matching TRBD1. The germline gives CDR1 MNHEY, CDR2 SVGAGI. CDR3 length: 14 residues. The ends lost 6 bases at V and 5 bases at J; junction bases unmatched: 5. The CDR3 loop is CASSQTGGIDTQYF. CDR3 sequence (DNA): TGTGCCAGCAGCCAGACAGGGGGCATAGATACGCAGTATTTT.

For this clone: Other DNA sequences in this sample translate to the same CDR3. This sequence joins TRBV7-2 and TRBJ2-7; D ambiguous. This CDR3 region has 11 residues. Germline CDR1 is SGHTA and CDR2 is FQGNSA. V was pared by 5 bases and J by 2 bases, with 4 bases between. The CDR3 sequence is CASSPAYEQYF. The CDR3 coding sequence is TGTGCCAGCAGCCCCGCCTACGAGCAGTACTTC. Together with reference TRBV7-2 and TRBJ2-7, the CDR3 gives the full variable domain: GAGVSQSPSNKVTEKGKDVELRCDPISGHTALYWYRQSLGQGLEFLIYFQGNSAPDKSGLPSDRFSAERTGGSVSTLTIQRTQQEDSAVYLCASSPAYEQYFGPGTRLTVT.

This clone showed up just once. The chain carries TRBV30 and TRBJ2-5, with a tentative D call TRBD1 (5 bases). CDR1 and CDR2 (germline): GTSNPN, SVGIG (reference sequence). This CDR3 has 10 residues. The germline V and J ends were trimmed by 2 bases and 7 bases, with 5 bases remaining between them. The CDR3 sequence: CAWSQGTQYF. CDR3 in DNA: TGTGCCTGGAGTCAGGGGACCCAGTACTTC.

The chain links TRBV3-1 (or the pseudogene TRBV3-2) to TRBJ2-7; perhaps TRBD2 as D (7 bases). The V gene's germline CDR1 is LGHDT and CDR2 YNNKEL (reference sequence). Trimming removed 2 bases from V and 0 bases from J, with 20 bases in between. The CDR3 runs 18 residues. The CDR3 nucleotides are TGTGCCAGCAGCCAAAGAGGACAGCGGGACCGCTCCTCCTACGAGCAGTACTTC. It yields the protein CASSQRGQRDRSSYEQYF.

The rearrangement links TRBV5-4 to TRBJ2-1; D is possibly TRBD2 (5 bases). V lost 1 base to trimming and J lost 8 bases, with 10 bases between them. CDR3 size: 13 residues. From germline, CDR1 is SGHNT and CDR2 YYREEE (reference sequence). The CDR3: CASSLKRLDEQFF. CDR3 bases: TGTGCCAGCAGCTTGAAGCGGCTGGATGAGCAGTTCTTC.

J is TRBJ2-2 and V is TRBV11-3; no clear D. Germline V gene lookup returns CDR1 SGHNT and CDR2 YENEEA. This CDR3 comprises 16 residues. Trimming took off 0 bases at V and 5 bases at J, with 13 bases between the two ends. The CDR3 nucleotides are TGTGCCAGCAGCTTAGATCGTTTTCGGGTTACCGGGGAGCTGTTTTTT. It is translated as CASSLDRFRVTGELFF.

The CDR3, as DNA: TGTGCCAGCAGCGTAGCGGGACTCAGCTCCTACGAGCAGTACTTC. It yields the protein CASSVAGLSSYEQYF. The rearrangement joins TRBV9 to TRBJ2-7; D perhaps matches TRBD2 (6 bases). Trimming took 0 bases from V and 0 from J, leaving 10 bases between them. The germline V gene has CDR1 SGDLS and CDR2 YYNGEE. The CDR3 runs to 15 residues.

This clone was detected only once. The chain has TRBV19 and TRBJ1-5; D not resolved. Germline assignment: CDR1 LNHDA and CDR2 SQIVND (reference sequence). This CDR3 is 15 amino acids long. The V gene lost 6 bases and the J gene lost 0 bases, with 12 bases spanning the gap. CDR3 in amino acids: CASRPRRYSNQPQHF. CDR3 coding DNA: TGTGCCAGTAGACCCCGGAGATATAGCAATCAGCCCCAGCATTTT.

This rearrangement joins TRBV25-1 to TRBJ1-1; TRBD1 matches 7 bases. In germline, CDR1 is MGHDK, CDR2 SYGVNS. This CDR3 is 13 amino acids long. Losses at the gene ends were 7 bases for V and 7 bases for J; bases not matched to a gene: 9. CDR3 amino acids: CASKLRGDHEAFF. In DNA form, the CDR3 reads TGTGCCAGCAAACTCAGGGGGGATCATGAAGCTTTCTTT.